This T cell receptor (beta chain) was obtained from a study of cytomegalovirus exposure and HLA in healthy donors. Study results and caveats: CMV serostatus was the only recorded immune exposure for donors. In a later analysis, TCR beta V- and J-gene trimming was associated with a missense DCLRE1C variant. Sequencing likely generated an artifact that appeared as a cluster of highly shared sequence variants.

A note on this clone: Its antigen remains unknown.

Germline V gene sequence: CDR1 SGHDN, CDR2 FVKESK. The CDR3 covers 15 residues. V lost 4 bases and J lost 1, with 8 bases in between. Researchers ran the PCR with 60 Vbeta and 13 Jbeta primers. Measured with immunoSEQ multiplex PCR; TCRdb has only the in-frame clones, and not every one. The repertoire table contains around 100,000 clones. The gene calls are TRBV14 and TRBJ2-6, with D unresolved. The specimen was PBMCs. The clonotype comes from a man aged 45-65 years in good health and CMV-seronegative. The CDR3 DNA is TGTGCCAGCAGCCTGCTCAGTTCTGGGGCCAACGTCCTGACTTTC. Encoded protein: CASSLLSSGANVLTF.